Listed below are T cell receptor beta chains from one sample, sequenced in a study of regulatory T cells in long-lasting Graves disease. One entry per CDR3 protein results from TCRdb running MiXCR on the multiplex PCR reads. The profile shows approximately 490,000 distinct CDR3 sequences, 15% to 20% of them singletons. This sample was shared with a second study, whose subject was T cells in Graves' hyperthyroidism and ophthalmopathy.

The sample consisted of peripheral blood mononuclear cells (PBMCs), taken at new diagnosis, from a patient treated with antithyroid drugs. The receptors come from a man aged 35 to 55 with Graves disease. CDR3s include the opening cysteine and the closing phenylalanine or tryptophan. D genes are given only for firm matches. Part of the rows lack a size; the others show once, few, many or a class for expanded clones.

J	V	size	D	CDR3	DNA
TRBJ2-3	TRBV7-9	many	TRBD2	CASSLPGLAGITDTQYF	TGTGCCAGCAGCTTGCCTGGACTAGCGGGGATCACAGATACGCAGTATTTT
TRBJ2-1	TRBV5-1	-	TRBD2	CASSWLAGLSYNEQFF	TGCGCCAGCAGCTGGTTAGCGGGACTCTCCTACAATGAGCAGTTCTTC
TRBJ2-7	TRBV28	few	-	CASSPLEGGVPYEQYF	TGTGCCAGCAGTCCCTTGGAGGGGGGTGTCCCCTACGAGCAGTACTTC
TRBJ1-2	TRBV6-1	-	TRBD1	CASNKDRASSYGYTF	TGTGCCAGCAATAAAGACAGGGCTTCTTCCTATGGCTACACCTTC
TRBJ2-6	TRBV10-3	few	-	CTISEGRTGTGANVLTF	TGTACCATCAGTGAGGGGAGGACAGGTACTGGGGCCAACGTCCTGACTTTC
TRBJ2-1	TRBV28	-	TRBD2	CASSLATSGIEGANEQFF	TGTGCCAGCAGCCTCGCGACTAGCGGGATTGAAGGGGCCAATGAGCAGTTCTTC
TRBJ2-1	TRBV20-1	many	TRBD2	CSARAASGNTNEQFF	TGCAGTGCTAGAGCGGCTAGCGGAAATACCAATGAGCAGTTCTTC
TRBJ2-7	TRBV11-2	-	-	CAWNGPSGPEQYF	TGTGCCTGGAACGGGCCCTCAGGACCCGAGCAGTACTTC
TRBJ2-7	TRBV19	-	TRBD2	CASRAGTRPYEQYF	TGTGCCAGTAGAGCCGGGACTAGGCCCTACGAGCAGTACTTC
TRBJ2-2	TRBV2	many	-	CASSLDWDGSTGELFF	TGTGCCAGCAGCTTGGATTGGGACGGCTCCACCGGGGAGCTGTTTTTT
TRBJ2-1	TRBV7-2	many	TRBD2	CASSRAGTSGRDEQFF	TGTGCCAGCAGCAGAGCCGGGACTAGCGGGAGAGATGAGCAGTTCTTC
TRBJ1-5	TRBV28	few	TRBD1	CASSLLGTGPPIPQHF	TGTGCCAGCAGTTTATTGGGGACAGGGCCCCCGATACCCCAGCATTTT
TRBJ1-2	TRBV12-3/TRBV12-4	many	-	CASSLMGRGGYTF	TGTGCCAGCAGTTTAATGGGACGAGGTGGCTACACCTTC
TRBJ2-1	TRBV28	-	-	CACTKRDEQFF	TGTGCCTGTACCAAGCGGGATGAGCAGTTCTTC
TRBJ1-5	TRBV15	-	-	CATSRDAYSNQPQHF	TGTGCCACCAGCAGAGATGCTTATAGCAATCAGCCCCAGCATTTT
TRBJ2-5	TRBV30	-	TRBD2	CAGGRAGEETQYF	TGTGCCGGGGGGCGAGCGGGAGAGGAGACCCAGTACTTC
TRBJ1-5	TRBV2	many	-	CASRAPYSNQPQHF	TGTGCCAGCCGCGCGCCCTATAGCAATCAGCCCCAGCATTTT
TRBJ1-1	TRBV5-1	many	TRBD1	CASSPGTGEAFF	TGCGCCAGCAGCCCCGGGACAGGGGAAGCTTTCTTT
TRBJ1-6	TRBV2	many	TRBD1	CASSGTGVRSPLHF	TGTGCCAGCAGTGGGACAGGGGTTAGGTCACCCCTCCACTTT
TRBJ2-1	TRBV27	many	TRBD2	CASRGTGTSGRYEQFF	TGTGCCAGCAGGGGGACCGGGACTAGCGGGAGGTATGAGCAGTTCTTC
TRBJ1-2	TRBV30	many	-	CAWSGQNYGYTF	TGTGCCTGGAGTGGGCAGAACTATGGCTACACCTTC